The clone carrying this TCR beta chain has a single count. What it binds is not known. No record was made of this donor's CMV serostatus. 60 Vbeta and 13 Jbeta primers were used in PCR. Original processing methods: Later reanalysis found roughly 80 million unique TCR beta chains, some 10 million of them shared. The table came from immunoSEQ multiplex PCR; TCRdb's copy has only in-frame clones and leaves some out. Clone size and V and J calls were adopted from that table, with D and trimming inferred from the DNA. The sample holds some 98,000 clones, roughly 80% seen once. This sample is drawn from a study of cytomegalovirus exposure and HLA in healthy donors. Study-level background: From around 180 million T cells, an earlier analysis saw approximately 120 million unique TCR beta sequences.

Whole-study findings and limits: Reports showed the classifier diagnosing cytomegalovirus status with high specificity and sensitivity.

V dropped 6 bases and J dropped 6; count of bases not matched to a gene: 4. This CDR3 is 12 amino acids long. Germline V gene sequence: CDR1 SQVTM, CDR2 ANQGSEA. Sequenced material: PBMCs. The origin of this receptor is a human donor in good health. V gene TRBV29-1 combines with J gene TRBJ1-4; 7 positions match TRBD1. For the CDR3, the DNA is TGCAGCGTCCTCGGACAGGATGAAAAACTGTTTTTT. It specifies CSVLGQDEKLFF.